Sequencing of this T cell receptor beta chain was carried out in a study of regulatory T cells in long-lasting Graves disease. Time point here: persistent/refractory GD, antithyroid drugs over 5 years with positive TRAb. PBMCs provided the RNA from which the TCR library was made. The germline V gene encodes CDR1 LNHDA and CDR2 SQIVND (reference sequence). CDR3 length: 13 residues. Trimming stripped 7 bases from V and 3 bases from J, with 10 bases between. Arm-PCR of CDR3 regions with iRepertoire HTBI primers generated TCR beta libraries. In TCRdb, the multiplex PCR reads were re-called with MiXCR into one record per CDR3 protein. The sample has hundreds of thousands of distinct CDR3 sequences; about 20% are singletons.

The specimen was peripheral blood mononuclear cells (PBMCs), collected when the disease was refractory, from a patient treated with antithyroid drugs. V gene TRBV19 combines with J gene TRBJ1-3, with a possible D match to TRBD1 (5 bases). The clonotype was recovered from a female donor with Graves disease. The CDR3 DNA sequence: TGTGCCAGTACCCGGGACCATGGAAACACCATATATTTT. Protein sequence: CASTRDHGNTIYF. The complete variable domain, with remaining parts taken from reference TRBV19 and TRBJ1-3, reads DGGITQSPKYLFRKEGQNVTLSCEQNLNHDAMYWYRQDPGQGLRLIYYSQIVNDFQKGDIAEGYSVSREKKESFPLTVTSAQKNPTAFYLCASTRDHGNTIYFGEGSWLTVV.